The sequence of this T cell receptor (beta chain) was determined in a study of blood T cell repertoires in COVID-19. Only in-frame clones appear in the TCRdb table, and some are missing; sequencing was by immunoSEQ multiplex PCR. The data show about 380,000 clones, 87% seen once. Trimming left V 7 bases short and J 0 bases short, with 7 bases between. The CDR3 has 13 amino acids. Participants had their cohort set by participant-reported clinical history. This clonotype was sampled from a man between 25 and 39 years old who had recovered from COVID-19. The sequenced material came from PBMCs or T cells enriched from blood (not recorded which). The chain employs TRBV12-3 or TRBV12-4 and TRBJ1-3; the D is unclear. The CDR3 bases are TGTGCCAGCACGGGGAACTCTGGAAACACCATATATTTT. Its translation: CASTGNSGNTIYF.